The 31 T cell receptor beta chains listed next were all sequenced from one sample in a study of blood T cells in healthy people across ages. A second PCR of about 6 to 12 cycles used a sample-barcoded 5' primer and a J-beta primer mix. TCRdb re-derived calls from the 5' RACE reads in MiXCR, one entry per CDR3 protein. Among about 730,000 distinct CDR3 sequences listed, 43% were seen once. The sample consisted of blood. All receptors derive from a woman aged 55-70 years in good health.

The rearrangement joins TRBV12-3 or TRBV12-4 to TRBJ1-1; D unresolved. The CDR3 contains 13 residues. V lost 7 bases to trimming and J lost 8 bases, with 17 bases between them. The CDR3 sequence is CASTPGPDAEAFF. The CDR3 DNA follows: TGTGCCAGCACCCCCGGTCCTGACGCAGAAGCTTTCTTT.

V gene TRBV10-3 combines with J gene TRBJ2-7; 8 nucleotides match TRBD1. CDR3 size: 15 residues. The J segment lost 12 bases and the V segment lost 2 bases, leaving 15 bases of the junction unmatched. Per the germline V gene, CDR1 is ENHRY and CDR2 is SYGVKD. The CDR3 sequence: CAISEPTGGLGTLYF. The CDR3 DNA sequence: TGTGCCATCAGTGAGCCCACAGGGGGATTGGGGACCCTGTACTTC.

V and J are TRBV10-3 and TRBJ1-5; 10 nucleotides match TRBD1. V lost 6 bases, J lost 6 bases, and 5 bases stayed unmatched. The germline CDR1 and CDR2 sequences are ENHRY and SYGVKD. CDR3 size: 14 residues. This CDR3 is CAISLDRGGQPQHF. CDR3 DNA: TGTGCCATCAGCCTGGACAGGGGGGGTCAGCCCCAGCATTTT.

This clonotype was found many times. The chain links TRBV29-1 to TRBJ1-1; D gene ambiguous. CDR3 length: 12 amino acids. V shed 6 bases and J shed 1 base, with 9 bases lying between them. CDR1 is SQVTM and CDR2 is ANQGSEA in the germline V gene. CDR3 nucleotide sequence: TGCAGCGTACATAGCGGGAACACTGAAGCTTTCTTT. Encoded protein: CSVHSGNTEAFF.

The CDR3 DNA reads TGTGCCAGCAGCTTAGCGGCCGGACTACCCTACAATGAGCAGTTCTTC. Amino acid sequence: CASSLAAGLPYNEQFF. This chain uses TRBV7-2 with TRBJ2-1, with a tentative D call TRBD2 (6 bases). The CDR3 is made up of 16 amino acids. Germline V CDR1 and CDR2: SGHTA, FQGNSA. Trimming left V 0 bases short and J 2 bases short, with 11 bases between.

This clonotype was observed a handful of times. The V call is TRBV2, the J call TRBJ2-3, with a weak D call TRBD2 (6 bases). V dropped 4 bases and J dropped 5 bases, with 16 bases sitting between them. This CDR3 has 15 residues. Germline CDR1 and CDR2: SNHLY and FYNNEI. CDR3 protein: CASSVQALARDTQYF. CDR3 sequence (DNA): TGTGCCAGCAGTGTCCAGGCACTAGCTAGAGATACGCAGTATTTT. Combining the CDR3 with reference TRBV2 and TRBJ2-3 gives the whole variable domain EPEVTQTPSHQVTQMGQEVILRCVPISNHLYFYWYRQILGQKVEFLVSFYNNEISEKSEIFDDQFSVERPDGSNFTLKIRSTKLEDSAMYFCASSVQALARDTQYFGPGTRLTVL.

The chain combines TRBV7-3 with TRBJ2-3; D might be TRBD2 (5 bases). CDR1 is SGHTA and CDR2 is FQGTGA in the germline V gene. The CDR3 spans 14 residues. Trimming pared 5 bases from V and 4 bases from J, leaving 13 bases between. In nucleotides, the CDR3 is TGTGCCAGCAGCCCCGGACTTCCCCCAGATACGCAGTATTTT. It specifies CASSPGLPPDTQYF. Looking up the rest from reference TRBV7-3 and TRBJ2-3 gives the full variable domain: GAGVSQTPSNKVTEKGKYVELRCDPISGHTALYWYRQSLGQGPEFLIYFQGTGAADDSGLPNDRFFAVRPEGSVSTLKIQRTERGDSAVYLCASSPGLPPDTQYFGPGTRLTVL.

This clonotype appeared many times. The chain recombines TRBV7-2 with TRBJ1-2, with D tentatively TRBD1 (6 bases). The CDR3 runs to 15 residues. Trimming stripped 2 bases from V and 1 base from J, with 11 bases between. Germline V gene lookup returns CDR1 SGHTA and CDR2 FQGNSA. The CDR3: CASSLKTGDNYGYTF. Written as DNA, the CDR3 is TGTGCCAGCAGCTTAAAGACAGGAGATAACTATGGCTACACCTTC.

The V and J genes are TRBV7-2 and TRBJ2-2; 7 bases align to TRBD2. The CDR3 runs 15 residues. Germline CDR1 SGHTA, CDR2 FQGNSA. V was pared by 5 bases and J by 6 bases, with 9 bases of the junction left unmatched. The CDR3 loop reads CASSQTLLASGELFF. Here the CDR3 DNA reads TGTGCCAGCAGCCAAACTCTACTAGCGTCCGGGGAGCTGTTTTTT.

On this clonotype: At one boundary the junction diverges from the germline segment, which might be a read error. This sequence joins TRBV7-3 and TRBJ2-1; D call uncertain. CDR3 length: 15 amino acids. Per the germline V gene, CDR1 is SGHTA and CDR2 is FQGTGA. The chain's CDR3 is CAGSLTPNGYNEQFF. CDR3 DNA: TGTGCCGGCAGCTTAACCCCAAACGGCTACAATGAGCAGTTCTTC.

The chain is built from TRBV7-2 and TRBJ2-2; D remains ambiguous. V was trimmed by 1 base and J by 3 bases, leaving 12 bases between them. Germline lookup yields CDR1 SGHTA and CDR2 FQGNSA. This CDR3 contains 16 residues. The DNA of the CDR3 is TGTGCCAGCAGCTTAGGACTGGCAGGCTACACCGGGGAGCTGTTTTTT. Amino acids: CASSLGLAGYTGELFF.

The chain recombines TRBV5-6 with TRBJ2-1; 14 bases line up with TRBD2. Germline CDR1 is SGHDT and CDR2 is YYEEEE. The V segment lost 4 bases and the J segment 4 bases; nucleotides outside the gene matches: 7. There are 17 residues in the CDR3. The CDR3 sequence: CASSEGTSGSLYNEQFF. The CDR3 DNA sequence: TGTGCCAGCAGCGAGGGGACTAGCGGGAGTTTGTACAATGAGCAGTTCTTC.

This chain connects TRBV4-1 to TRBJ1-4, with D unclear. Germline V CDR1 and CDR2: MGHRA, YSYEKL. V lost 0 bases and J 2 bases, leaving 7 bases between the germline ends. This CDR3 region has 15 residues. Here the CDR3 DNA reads TGCGCCAGCAGCCAAGAGGTGGGGACTAATGAAAAACTGTTTTTT. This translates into CASSQEVGTNEKLFF.

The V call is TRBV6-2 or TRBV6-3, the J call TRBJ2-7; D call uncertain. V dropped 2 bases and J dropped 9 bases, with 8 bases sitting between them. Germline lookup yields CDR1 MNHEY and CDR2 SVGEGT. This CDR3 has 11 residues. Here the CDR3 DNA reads TGTGCCAGCAGTTACGGGCGGCGGCAGTACTTC. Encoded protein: CASSYGRRQYF.

For the CDR3, the DNA is TGCGCCAGCAGCTTGGCAGGGCCTACGAACACTGAAGCTTTCTTT. It is translated as CASSLAGPTNTEAFF. The rearrangement links TRBV5-1 to TRBJ1-1, with D perhaps TRBD1 (5 bases). There are 15 residues in the CDR3. With 0 bases removed from V and 1 base from J, the gap between germline ends came to 10 bases. Germline V lookup: CDR1 SGHRS, CDR2 YFSETQ.

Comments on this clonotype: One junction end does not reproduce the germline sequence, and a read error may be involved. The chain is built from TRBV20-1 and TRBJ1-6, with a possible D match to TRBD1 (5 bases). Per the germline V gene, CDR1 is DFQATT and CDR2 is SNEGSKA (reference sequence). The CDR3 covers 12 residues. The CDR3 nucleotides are TGCAGTGCTCGAGACAGTAATTCACCCCTCCACTTT. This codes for CSARDSNSPLHF.

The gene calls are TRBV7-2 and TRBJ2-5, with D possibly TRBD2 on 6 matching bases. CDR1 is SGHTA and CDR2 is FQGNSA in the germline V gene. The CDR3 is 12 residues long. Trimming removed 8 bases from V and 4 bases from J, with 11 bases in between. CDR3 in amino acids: CASETAGETQYF. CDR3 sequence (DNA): TGTGCCAGCGAAACAGCGGGAGAGACCCAGTACTTC.

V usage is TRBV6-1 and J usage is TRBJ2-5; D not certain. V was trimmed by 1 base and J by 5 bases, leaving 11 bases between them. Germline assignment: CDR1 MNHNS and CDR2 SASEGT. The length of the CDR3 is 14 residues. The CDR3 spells CASSEGMERETQYF. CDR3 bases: TGTGCCAGCAGTGAAGGGATGGAGAGGGAGACCCAGTACTTC.

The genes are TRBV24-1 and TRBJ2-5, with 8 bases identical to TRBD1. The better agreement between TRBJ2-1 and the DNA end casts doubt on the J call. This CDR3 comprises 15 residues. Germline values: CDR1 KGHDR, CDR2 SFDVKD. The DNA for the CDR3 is TGTGCCACCAGTGATTTCACAGGGGGACAAGAGACCCAGTTCTTC. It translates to CATSDFTGGQETQFF.

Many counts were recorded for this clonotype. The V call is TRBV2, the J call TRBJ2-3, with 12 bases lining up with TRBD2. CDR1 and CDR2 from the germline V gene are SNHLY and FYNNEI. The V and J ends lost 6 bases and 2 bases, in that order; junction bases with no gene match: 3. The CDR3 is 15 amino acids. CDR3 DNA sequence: TGTGCCAGCAGCCGGACTAGCGGGAACACAGATACGCAGTATTTT. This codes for CASSRTSGNTDTQYF.

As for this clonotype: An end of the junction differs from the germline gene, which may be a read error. CDR3 DNA sequence: TGTGCCATCGGTGAGGACAGCTCCTACGAGCAGTACTTC. Amino acids: CAIGEDSSYEQYF. V is TRBV10-3 and J is TRBJ2-7; weak D call: TRBD1 (6 bases). Germline values: CDR1 ENHRY, CDR2 SYGVKD. The CDR3 consists of 13 residues.

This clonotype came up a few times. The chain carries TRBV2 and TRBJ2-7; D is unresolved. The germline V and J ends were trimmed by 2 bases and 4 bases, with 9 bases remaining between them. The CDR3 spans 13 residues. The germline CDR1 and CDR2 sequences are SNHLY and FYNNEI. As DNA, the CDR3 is TGTGCCAGCAGTGAAAAATATTGGTACGAGCAGTACTTC. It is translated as CASSEKYWYEQYF.

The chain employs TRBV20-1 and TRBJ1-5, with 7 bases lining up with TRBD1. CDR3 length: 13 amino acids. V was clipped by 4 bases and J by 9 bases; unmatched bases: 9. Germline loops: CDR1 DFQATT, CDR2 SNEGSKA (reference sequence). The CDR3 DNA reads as TGCAGTGCTATTCCAACAGGGGACGCGCCCCAGCATTTT. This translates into CSAIPTGDAPQHF.

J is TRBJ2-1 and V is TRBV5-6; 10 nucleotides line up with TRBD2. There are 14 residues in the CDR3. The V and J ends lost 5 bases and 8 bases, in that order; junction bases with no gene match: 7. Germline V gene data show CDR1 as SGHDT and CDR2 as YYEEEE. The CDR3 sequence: CASRKAGGPYEQFF. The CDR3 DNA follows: TGTGCCAGCAGGAAAGCGGGAGGGCCGTATGAGCAGTTCTTC.

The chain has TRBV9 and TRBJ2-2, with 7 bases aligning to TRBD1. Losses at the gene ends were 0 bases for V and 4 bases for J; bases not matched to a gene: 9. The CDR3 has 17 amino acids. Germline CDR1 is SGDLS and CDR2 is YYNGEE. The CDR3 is CASSVAFVAGGTGELFF. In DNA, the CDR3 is TGTGCCAGCAGCGTAGCGTTTGTGGCAGGGGGCACCGGGGAGCTGTTTTTT. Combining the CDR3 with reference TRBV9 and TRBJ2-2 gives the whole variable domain DSGVTQTPKHLITATGQRVTLRCSPRSGDLSVYWYQQSLDQGLQFLIQYYNGEERAKGNILERFSAQQFPDLHSELNLSSLELGDSALYFCASSVAFVAGGTGELFFGEGSRLTVL.

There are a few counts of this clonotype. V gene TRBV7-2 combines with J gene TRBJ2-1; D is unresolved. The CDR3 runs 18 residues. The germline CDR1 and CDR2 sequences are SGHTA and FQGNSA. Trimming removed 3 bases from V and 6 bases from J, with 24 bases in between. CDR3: CASSFPLRGRELINEQFF. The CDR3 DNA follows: TGTGCCAGCAGCTTCCCCCTACGTGGCCGCGAATTGATCAATGAGCAGTTCTTC.

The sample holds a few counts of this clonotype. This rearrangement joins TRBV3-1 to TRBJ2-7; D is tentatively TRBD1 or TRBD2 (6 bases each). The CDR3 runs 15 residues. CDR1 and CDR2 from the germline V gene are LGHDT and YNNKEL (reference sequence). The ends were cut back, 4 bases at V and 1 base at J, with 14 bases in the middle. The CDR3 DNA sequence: TGTGCCAGCAGCCCGTCGGGGGCGCCTTCCTACGAGCAGTACTTC. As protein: CASSPSGAPSYEQYF.

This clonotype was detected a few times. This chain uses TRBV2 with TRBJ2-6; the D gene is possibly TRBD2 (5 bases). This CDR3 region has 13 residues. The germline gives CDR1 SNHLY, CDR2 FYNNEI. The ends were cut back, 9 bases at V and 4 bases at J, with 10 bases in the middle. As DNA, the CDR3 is TGTGCCAGATGGGGAGCCGGGGCCAACGTCCTGACTTTC. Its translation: CARWGAGANVLTF.

CDR3 coding DNA: TGTGCCAGCAGTTCCCCTTCGCCCGCGAATGAGCAGTTCTTC. Its protein is CASSSPSPANEQFF. This chain connects TRBV27 to TRBJ2-1; no clear D. CDR1 and CDR2 (germline): MNHEY, SMNVEV (reference sequence). The CDR3 is 14 amino acids. V was cut by 4 bases and J by 7 bases, with 14 bases left in between.

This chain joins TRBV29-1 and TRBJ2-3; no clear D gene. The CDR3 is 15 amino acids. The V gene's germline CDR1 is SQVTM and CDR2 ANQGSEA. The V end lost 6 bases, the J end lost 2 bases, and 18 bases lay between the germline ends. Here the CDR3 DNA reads TGCAGCGTGGTTGAAAGGGCGGCGCCCACAGATACGCAGTATTTT. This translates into CSVVERAAPTDTQYF.

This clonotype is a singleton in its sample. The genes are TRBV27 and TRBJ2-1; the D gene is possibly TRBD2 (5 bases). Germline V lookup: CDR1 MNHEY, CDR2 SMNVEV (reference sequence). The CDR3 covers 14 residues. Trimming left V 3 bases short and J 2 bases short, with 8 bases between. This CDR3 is CASSFAGAYNEQFF. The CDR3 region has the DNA TGTGCCAGCAGTTTCGCGGGTGCCTACAATGAGCAGTTCTTC.